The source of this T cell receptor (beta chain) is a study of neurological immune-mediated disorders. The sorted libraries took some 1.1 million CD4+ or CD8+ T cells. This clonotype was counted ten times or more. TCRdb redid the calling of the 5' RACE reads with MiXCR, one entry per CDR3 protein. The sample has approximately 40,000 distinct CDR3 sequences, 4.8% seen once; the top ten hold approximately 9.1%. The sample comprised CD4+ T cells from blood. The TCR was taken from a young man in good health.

For the CDR3, the DNA is TGCGCCAGCAGCGCGCTCCCGACAGGGACCTACGAGCAGTACTTC. Translation: CASSALPTGTYEQYF. The chain combines TRBV5-1 with TRBJ2-7; 7 bases are a match to TRBD1. V dropped 4 bases and J dropped 2; count of bases not matched to a gene: 9. Germline CDR1 reads SGHRS; CDR2 reads YFSETQ. This CDR3 contains 15 residues.